Included here is one T cell receptor beta chain sequence, with context. The antigen is undetermined. This entry belongs to a study of Ad26.COV2.S vaccination and SARS-CoV-2 variants. Looking at the study overall: Doses of Ad26.COV2.S were injected into muscle once or twice, 56 days apart. Whole-study results and caveats: Greater spike-specific TCR breadth was seen in vaccine recipients than in placebo recipients. The analyses of TCR breadth and depth may have understated the size of total T cell responses.

The CDR3 has 14 amino acids. V lost 5 bases, J lost 3 bases, and 4 bases stayed unmatched. Per germline, CDR1 MNHEY and CDR2 SVGAGI. Treatment defined: some 20 received Ad26.COV2.S at low or high dose, single or two shots; roughly 5 received placebo; per-sample allocation not given. Each sample was drawn 63 days after the first injection (of vaccine or placebo). The assay was immunoSEQ multiplex PCR, and TCRdb's table has in-frame clones only and misses some. In the table there are fewer than 400,000 clones, about nine tenths of which are singletons. Sequenced here: peripheral blood, sampled in a trial of Ad26.COV2.S vaccine versus placebo. This receptor was obtained from a person aged 18-65 years who received the Ad26.COV2.S COVID-19 vaccine or a placebo. This sequence joins TRBV6-5 and TRBJ2-4; 7 positions agree with TRBD1. CDR3 amino acids: CASSRDRVKNIQYF. The CDR3 DNA reads TGTGCCAGCAGTCGTGACAGGGTCAAAAACATTCAGTACTTC.